This T cell receptor (beta chain) appears in the sequencing data of a study of T cells in Graves' hyperthyroidism and ophthalmopathy. Study-wide points: Most thyroid clonotypes expanded above 0.001 were also detected in blood.

Exclusion criteria comprised uncontrolled infection, other autoimmune disease, pregnancy or lactation. A word on this clonotype: Antigen specificity is unknown. Just one base apart from a much larger clone, this may be a read error.

Germline V gives CDR1 LGHDT, CDR2 YNNKEL (reference sequence). This CDR3 contains 16 residues. RNA transcripts provided the source from which TCR beta CDR3 regions were amplified. HTBI primers were used for first-round RT-PCR of the TCR CDR3. TCRdb processed the multiplex PCR reads anew with MiXCR; each CDR3 protein has one entry. The sample has roughly 400,000 distinct CDR3 sequences, 11% to 15% seen once. The V and J genes are TRBV3-1 and TRBJ2-7; 9 bases match TRBD2. The J call may be faulty, since TRBJ2-1 better matches the DNA end. This sequence was found in a man aged 45-65 years with Graves' ophthalmopathy. The sequencing input was blood. The CDR3 DNA reads as TGTGCCAGCAGCCAAGCCGGGACTAGCAGCTCCTACGAGCAGTTCTTC. Amino acids: CASSQAGTSSSYEQFF.